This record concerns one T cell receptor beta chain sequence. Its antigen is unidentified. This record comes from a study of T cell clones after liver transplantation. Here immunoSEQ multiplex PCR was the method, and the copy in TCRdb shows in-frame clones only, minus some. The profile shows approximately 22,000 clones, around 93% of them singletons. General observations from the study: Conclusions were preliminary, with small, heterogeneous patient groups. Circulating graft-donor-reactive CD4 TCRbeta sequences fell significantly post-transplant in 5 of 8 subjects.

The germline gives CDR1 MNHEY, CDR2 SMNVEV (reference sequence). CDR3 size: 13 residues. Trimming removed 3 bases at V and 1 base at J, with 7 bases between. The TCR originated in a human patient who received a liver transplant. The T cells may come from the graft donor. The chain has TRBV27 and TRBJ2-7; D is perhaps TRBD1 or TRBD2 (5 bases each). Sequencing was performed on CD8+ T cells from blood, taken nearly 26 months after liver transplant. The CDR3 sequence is CASSFGASYEQYF. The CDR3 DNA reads TGTGCCAGCAGTTTCGGGGCTTCCTACGAGCAGTACTTC.